These T cell receptor beta chains were read from a single sample in a study of metastatic and nonmetastatic thyroid tumors. TCRdb reanalyzed the PCR reads with MiXCR. The sample lists about 41,000 clones; about an eighth were seen once. Sequenced: blood. The receptors come from a female donor with papillary thyroid cancer or a benign thyroid nodule (not recorded which). Some clones in this sample may be carry-over from other donors' samples. Each CDR3 is given with its conserved first and last residue.

>TRBV6-1|TRBJ2-2
CASMGWWGAWELFF
>TRBV11-2|TRBJ2-7
CASSLYGTGTYEQYF
>TRBV4-3|TRBJ2-7
CASSQDPASYEQYF
>TRBV5-1|TRBJ1-3
CASSRDSSGNTIYF
>TRBV5-1|TRBJ2-1
CASSLGLAIYNEQFF
>TRBV27|TRBJ1-1
CASISASNTEAFF
>TRBV7-2|TRBJ1-6
CASSPSGTGATRGLHF
>TRBV2|TRBJ2-2
CASSQGELGGELFF
>TRBV5-6|TRBJ2-7
CASSLGGGGYEQYF
>TRBV11-1|TRBJ2-3
CASSPLAGVGADTQYF
>TRBV3-1|TRBJ2-5
CVSSPLWTGIETQYF
>TRBV9|TRBJ1-6
CASSAGGTSSYNSPLHF
>TRBV5-4|TRBJ2-2
CSGGTPHTGDLFF
>TRBV6-1|TRBJ2-5
CASRSTAGEDEETQYF
>TRBV11-1|TRBJ2-7
CASSFMGEQYF
>TRBV18|TRBJ1-4
CASSPPNRVNEKLLF
>TRBV24-1|TRBJ2-1
CATSAPPHYNEQFF
>TRBV27|TRBJ1-6
CASSPPGSPLHF
>TRBV3-1|TRBJ2-7
CASSQVSLAGGEQYF
>TRBV2|TRBJ2-5
CASSRRDDGGETQYF
>TRBV12-3/TRBV12-4|TRBJ1-1
CASSLRPNTEAFF
>TRBV7-9|TRBJ1-1
CASSPQGVSTEAFF
>TRBV6-2/TRBV6-3|TRBJ1-5
CASSYDRGMQPQHF
>TRBV28|TRBJ2-7
CASTTAGRHYEQYF
>TRBV12-3/TRBV12-4|TRBJ1-5
CASSAPPQPQHF
>TRBV11-3|TRBJ2-3
CASSLTPDTQYF
>TRBV11-3|TRBJ2-5
CASREGGRETQYF
>TRBV28|TRBJ2-7
CATRRGAWTTYEQYF
>TRBV11-3|TRBJ1-2
CASSPGTGVGYTF
>TRBV27|TRBJ2-7
CASSYSGSHSGYEQYF
>TRBV7-9|TRBJ2-5
CASSSFGGQGETQYF
>TRBV4-3|TRBJ1-3
CASSRKWGGPSGNTIYF
>TRBV10-1|TRBJ2-1
CASSPGVAGETYNEQFF
>TRBV20-1|TRBJ2-7
CSAREVAGLGSEQYF
>TRBV6-2/TRBV6-3|TRBJ2-2
CASTSGGGRGELFF
>TRBV2|TRBJ1-5
CASSLDRGLGWPQHF
>TRBV9|TRBJ2-1
CASSVGTSGRDEQFF
>TRBV2|TRBJ1-1
CASSEWDRGPEAFF
>TRBV7-2|TRBJ2-3
CASSSRLAGYTDTQYF
>TRBV20-1|TRBJ2-1
CSAGLAPEANEQFF
>TRBV11-2|TRBJ1-1
CASSLVAGAEAFF
>TRBV20-1|TRBJ2-2
CSARWTVYTGELFF
>TRBV5-4|TRBJ2-1
CASSLGGNSYNEQFF
>TRBV5-4|TRBJ2-3
CASSLYSAGQGLDTQYF
>TRBV4-3|TRBJ2-3
CASSQSVAGGTDTQYF
>TRBV7-2|TRBJ1-5
CASSLQGVEGQPQHF
>TRBV28|TRBJ1-2
CASSLSDGTGFYGYTF
>TRBV6-1|TRBJ2-6
CASSSPGAGANVLTF
>TRBV30|TRBJ2-1
CAWSVPGLAGVRYNEQFF
>TRBV20-1|TRBJ2-3
CSADGLAKVGTSTDTQYF
>TRBV12-3/TRBV12-4|TRBJ2-1
CASSPVIYEQFF
>TRBV4-2|TRBJ1-1
CASSQDWVGGNTEAFF
>TRBV20-1|TRBJ2-7
CSARQGFYEQYF
>TRBV20-1|TRBJ2-1
CSARGLAGSGEQFF
>TRBV7-2|TRBJ2-2
CASSLYGNTGELFF
>TRBV7-2|TRBJ2-7
CASSLGSWGDEQYF
>TRBV19|TRBJ2-1
CASSIVSGGYEQFF